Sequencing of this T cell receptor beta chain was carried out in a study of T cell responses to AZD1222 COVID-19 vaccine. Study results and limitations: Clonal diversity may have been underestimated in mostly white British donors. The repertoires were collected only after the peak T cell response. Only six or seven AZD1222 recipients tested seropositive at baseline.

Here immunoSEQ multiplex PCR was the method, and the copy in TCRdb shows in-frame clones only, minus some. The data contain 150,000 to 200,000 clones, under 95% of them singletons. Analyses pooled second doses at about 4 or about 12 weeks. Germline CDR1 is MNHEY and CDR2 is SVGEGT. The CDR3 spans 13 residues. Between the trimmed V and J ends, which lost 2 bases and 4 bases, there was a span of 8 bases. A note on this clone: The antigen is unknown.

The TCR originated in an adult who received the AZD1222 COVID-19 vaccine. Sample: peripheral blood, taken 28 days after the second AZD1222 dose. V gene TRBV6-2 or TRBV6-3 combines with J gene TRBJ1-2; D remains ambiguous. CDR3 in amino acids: CASSYEGGYGYTF. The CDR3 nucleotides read TGTGCCAGCAGTTACGAGGGCGGCTATGGCTACACCTTC.